The 27 T cell receptor beta chains below were found in one sample sequenced in a study of regulatory T cells in long-lasting Graves disease (dated by TCRdb to 2020 to 2022). The time point label corresponds to: newly diagnosed GD, antithyroid drugs for less than 3 months. RNA was extracted from PBMCs in TRIzol for both TCR sequencing and RNA sequencing. Receptor amplification or capture employed multiplex PCR. The instrument was an Illumina HiSeq 4000. iRepertoire HTBI primers and Arm-PCR amplification of CDR3 regions were used to construct TCR beta libraries. In-frame beta chains were kept once TCRdb had trimmed the public reads at Q25 with fastp and called clones with MiXCR. Rows with a matching CDR3 protein are joined into one entry that keeps the most common DNA and genes. Across this sample there are about 460,000 distinct CDR3 sequences, with about 15% seen only once. The top ten clones comprise approximately 15% of the sample.

These data were also filed under a second study, of T cells in Graves' hyperthyroidism and ophthalmopathy.

The input for sequencing was peripheral blood mononuclear cells (PBMCs), taken at new diagnosis, from a patient treated with antithyroid drugs. All receptors derive from a woman between 45 and 60 years old with Graves disease. Donor details come from another sample of the same person, matched by shared clones.

This clonotype was seen a single time. A much larger clone is a single base away; this may be a read error. This CDR3 reads CASPPGGGTDTQYF. The CDR3 coding sequence is TGTGCCAGCCCACCTGGGGGCGGCACAGATACGCAGTATTTT. This chain links TRBV18 with TRBJ2-3, with D tentatively TRBD1 (6 bases). This CDR3 is built from 14 residues. Germline values: CDR1 KGHSH, CDR2 LQKENI.

This clonotype was seen at least ten times. This chain uses TRBV5-5 with TRBJ1-2, with D unclear. V lost 5 bases to trimming and J lost 4 bases, with 12 bases between them. The CDR3 has 13 residues. Germline V gene data show CDR1 as SGHKS and CDR2 as YYEKEE (reference sequence). Here the CDR3 reads CASSWESSYGYTF. CDR3 DNA: TGTGCCAGCAGTTGGGAGTCGAGCTATGGCTACACCTTC.

This clonotype has at least ten counts. This chain uses TRBV3-1 with TRBJ2-1; 9 bases are a match to TRBD2. The V segment lost 0 bases and the J segment 5 bases; nucleotides outside the gene matches: 5. This CDR3 contains 16 residues. CDR1 is LGHDT and CDR2 is YNNKEL in the germline V gene (reference sequence). CDR3 protein: CASSQDLGTSHNEQFF. The CDR3 DNA reads as TGTGCCAGCAGCCAAGATCTTGGGACTAGCCACAATGAGCAGTTCTTC.

This clonotype occurred many times. This chain joins TRBV20-1 and TRBJ2-7, with 13 positions matching TRBD2. The CDR3 is 16 residues long. Trimming took 4 bases from V and 2 from J; bases not matched to a gene: 8. Germline values: CDR1 DFQATT, CDR2 SNEGSKA (reference sequence). Here the CDR3 reads CSATGLAGVRAYEQYF. In nucleotides, the CDR3 is TGCAGTGCTACTGGACTAGCGGGAGTAAGGGCCTACGAGCAGTACTTC.

This clonotype showed up many times. The V and J genes are TRBV7-2 and TRBJ2-1, with D possibly matching TRBD1 (6 bases). The germline V and J ends were trimmed by 7 bases and 0 bases, with 13 bases remaining between them. The CDR3 is 15 residues long. Per the germline V gene, CDR1 is SGHTA and CDR2 is FQGNSA. The CDR3 DNA is TGTGCCAGCACGGCAGGGGTAAGCTCCTACAATGAGCAGTTCTTC. As protein: CASTAGVSSYNEQFF.

This clonotype showed up many times. The chain is built from TRBV5-8 and TRBJ1-1; 11 positions agree with TRBD1. Germline V gene sequence: CDR1 SGHTS, CDR2 YDEGEE. Unmatched junction bases numbered 3, after V lost 4 bases and J lost 1 base. The CDR3 is 15 amino acids. CDR3 loop: CASSPGTGGNTEAFF. CDR3 bases: TGTGCCAGCAGCCCGGGGACAGGGGGGAACACTGAAGCTTTCTTT.

Concerning this clonotype itself: This may stem from a read error, because a much larger clone lies one nucleotide away. A read error is likely, as this CDR3 ends without the conserved phenylalanine or tryptophan. The chain is built from TRBV14 and TRBJ2-1; 14 bases are shared with TRBD2. Germline assignment: CDR1 SGHDN and CDR2 FVKESK. Losses at the gene ends were 0 bases for V and 6 bases for J; bases not matched to a gene: 7. The CDR3 sequence is 18 residues long. This CDR3 is CASSQDDGTSGRGNEQFC. Here the CDR3 DNA reads TGTGCCAGCAGCCAAGATGACGGGACTAGCGGGAGAGGCAATGAGCAGTTCTGC.

With regard to this clonotype: This may arise from a read error, as a much more abundant clone is one base away. This sequence joins TRBV7-9 and TRBJ2-7; D uncertain. The CDR3 loop spans 16 amino acids. Germline V gene lookup returns CDR1 SEHNR and CDR2 FQNEAQ (reference sequence). Trimming took off 0 bases at V and 3 bases at J, with 15 bases between the two ends. The CDR3, as DNA: TGTGCCAGCAGCTTAGCCCGGATGGACGGAATCTACGAGCAGTACTTC. It translates to CASSLARMDGIYEQYF.

The table lists this clonotype with many counts. The chain has TRBV28 and TRBJ2-1, with 9 bases lining up with TRBD2. J lost 9 bases, V lost 4 bases, and 10 bases had no gene match. This CDR3 has 15 amino acids. CDR1 and CDR2 from the germline V gene are MDHEN and SYDVKM. The CDR3 bases are TGTGCCAGCAGTTCCCACGGACTAGCGAGAGGTGAGCAGTTCTTC. Its protein product is CASSSHGLARGEQFF. Combining the CDR3 with reference TRBV28 and TRBJ2-1 gives the whole variable domain DVKVTQSSRYLVKRTGEKVFLECVQDMDHENMFWYRQDPGLGLRLIYFSYDVKMKEKGDIPEGYSVSREKKERFSLILESASTNQTSMYLCASSSHGLARGEQFFGPGTRLTVL.

In this sample, this clonotype turned up many times. The rearrangement joins TRBV6-1 to TRBJ1-3; 8 positions agree with TRBD1. V lost 6 bases and J lost 0; bases outside the gene matches: 7. The CDR3 is 16 residues long. Germline CDR1 MNHNS, CDR2 SASEGT. CDR3 amino acids: CASSAGTGVSGNTIYF. The CDR3 coding sequence is TGTGCCAGCAGCGCCGGGACAGGAGTCTCTGGAAACACCATATATTTT.

This clonotype was found many times. The rearrangement joins TRBV20-1 to TRBJ2-3; D remains ambiguous. Germline CDR1 and CDR2: DFQATT and SNEGSKA (reference sequence). This CDR3 region has 14 residues. V was clipped by 0 bases and J by 3 bases, with 10 bases between them. The CDR3 protein is CSARDYRATDTQYF. CDR3 nucleotides: TGCAGTGCTAGAGACTATCGGGCAACAGATACGCAGTATTTT.

This clonotype was seen at least ten times. This rearrangement joins TRBV5-6 to TRBJ1-4; perhaps TRBD1 as D (5 bases). The CDR3 runs to 15 residues. CDR1 SGHDT and CDR2 YYEEEE come from the germline V gene. V was clipped by 4 bases and J by 3 bases, with 13 bases between them. The CDR3 DNA reads TGTGCCAGCAGCGAACGGGGGGACCCTAATGAAAAACTGTTTTTT. This codes for CASSERGDPNEKLFF.

This clonotype was observed at least ten times. The chain couples TRBV5-1 to TRBJ2-3, with D tentatively TRBD1 or TRBD2 (5 bases each). Germline CDR1 and CDR2: SGHRS and YFSETQ. Trimming took off 0 bases at V and 3 bases at J, with 14 bases between the two ends. The CDR3 has 16 residues. The CDR3 region is CASSLAHGARTDTQYF. CDR3 nucleotide sequence: TGCGCCAGCAGCTTGGCCCACGGGGCCAGGACAGATACGCAGTATTTT.

To note about this clonotype: This may be a read error: a much more frequent sequence differs by one nucleotide. The chain links TRBV11-2 to TRBJ2-3; 10 positions agree with TRBD2. Germline-derived CDR1 and CDR2 are SGHAT and FQNNGV. V dropped 3 bases and J dropped 4; count of bases not matched to a gene: 13. The CDR3 is 18 amino acids. As DNA, the CDR3 is TGTGCCAGCAGCTTGAATGAGGAAGCGGGAGGGCACCCAGATACGCAGTATTTT. Translating gives CASSLNEEAGGHPDTQYF.

This clonotype came up many times. This rearrangement joins TRBV12-3 or TRBV12-4 to TRBJ1-5, with D possibly matching TRBD1 (6 bases). The V gene lost 8 bases and the J gene lost 5 bases, with 13 bases spanning the gap. CDR3 size: 13 residues. In nucleotides, the CDR3 is TGTGCCAGCCGGGGGGCCTGGGATCAGCCCCAGCATTTT. It is translated as CASRGAWDQPQHF.

The chain employs TRBV27 and TRBJ1-4, with D perhaps matching TRBD1 (5 bases). Germline loops: CDR1 MNHEY, CDR2 SMNVEV (reference sequence). Trimming stripped 8 bases from V and 5 bases from J, with 18 bases between. The CDR3 sequence is 15 residues long. The CDR3, as DNA: TGTGCCAGCTCCCCCTGGGGTTACAGGAATGAAAAACTGTTTTTT. Encoded protein: CASSPWGYRNEKLFF.

This clonotype was seen a few times. The V and J genes are TRBV3-1 and TRBJ1-6; D may be TRBD1 (5 bases). Looked up from germline, CDR1 is LGHDT and CDR2 is YNNKEL (reference sequence). The V and J ends lost 2 bases and 10 bases respectively, with 12 bases between them. This CDR3 has 14 amino acids. The CDR3 DNA reads TGTGCCAGCAGCCAAAGGGACTCTGGATCACCCCTCCACTTT. It codes for CASSQRDSGSPLHF.

A few counts support this clonotype. The CDR3 loop reads CASRSLGARTQGAGELFF. DNA for the CDR3: TGTGCCAGCAGGTCGCTGGGGGCCCGGACCCAAGGGGCCGGGGAGCTGTTTTTT. The J gene is TRBJ2-2, the V gene TRBV12-3 or TRBV12-4, with a tentative D call TRBD1 (6 bases). Trimming removed 6 bases from V and 6 bases from J, with 26 bases in between. The CDR3 covers 18 residues.

This clonotype was seen repeatedly, ten times or more. V gene TRBV7-2 combines with J gene TRBJ2-5, with D maybe TRBD1 (6 bases). The germline V and J ends were trimmed by 6 bases and 2 bases, with 13 bases remaining between them. This CDR3 comprises 14 residues. The germline gives CDR1 SGHTA, CDR2 FQGNSA. CDR3 sequence reads: CASSSGTTQETQYF. The CDR3 region has the DNA TGTGCCAGCAGTTCCGGGACAACTCAAGAGACCCAGTACTTC.

Concerning this clonotype itself: A much larger clone differs from this one at a single base, so this may be a read error. The chain links TRBV7-2 to TRBJ2-1; TRBD2 matches 12 bases. The CDR3 sequence is 15 residues long. The germline gives CDR1 SGHTA, CDR2 FQGNSA. J gave up 4 bases and V 4 bases, and 2 bases lay outside the gene matches. CDR3 sequence (DNA): TGTGCCAGCAGCTGGACTAGCGGGATTTACAATGAGCAGTTCTTC. This gives the protein CASSWTSGIYNEQFF.

This clonotype was detected ten times or more. This chain links TRBV7-9 with TRBJ1-5; 8 bases match TRBD1. The germline gives CDR1 SEHNR, CDR2 FQNEAQ (reference sequence). Losses at the gene ends were 4 bases for V and 1 base for J; bases not matched to a gene: 6. The CDR3 is 16 amino acids. As DNA, the CDR3 is TGTGCCAGCAGCTCCGGACAGGGAGGGAGCAATCAGCCCCAGCATTTT. This codes for CASSSGQGGSNQPQHF.

This clonotype came up many times. This sequence joins TRBV6-1 and TRBJ2-7; no firm D call. Germline CDR1 reads MNHNS; CDR2 reads SASEGT. This CDR3 comprises 13 residues. V dropped 7 bases and J dropped 2 bases, with 12 bases sitting between them. In nucleotides, the CDR3 is TGTGCCAGCACCCGGCCAGTCACCTACGAGCAGTACTTC. The encoded protein is CASTRPVTYEQYF.

The CDR3 nucleotides are TGTGCCAGCAGTTCGGTGCAGGGGGTTTTTAATGGCTACACCTTC. This codes for CASSSVQGVFNGYTF. The chain joins TRBV6-2 or TRBV6-3 to TRBJ1-2; 7 bases match TRBD1. The junction had 11 bases not matched to a gene; V was cut back by 4 bases and J by 6 bases. Germline assignment: CDR1 MNHEY and CDR2 SVGEGT. CDR3 length: 15 residues.

This clonotype was recorded many times. The CDR3 coding sequence is TGTGCCTCAAACGGCGAGGATAACGGCTACGAGCAGTACTTC. Protein product: CASNGEDNGYEQYF. This chain joins TRBV30 and TRBJ2-7; D not resolved. The length of the CDR3 is 14 residues. CDR1 is GTSNPN, CDR2 SVGIG, per germline (reference sequence). Trimming cost V 7 bases and J 3 bases, with 19 bases left between them.

The chain recombines TRBV11-2 with TRBJ2-1; 7 nucleotides line up with TRBD1. V shed 1 base and J 8 bases; nucleotides not matched to a gene: 8. The CDR3 covers 15 residues. Per germline, CDR1 SGHAT and CDR2 FQNNGV. The CDR3 protein is CASSLAPDRVYEQFF. CDR3 bases: TGTGCCAGCAGCTTAGCTCCTGACAGGGTCTATGAGCAGTTCTTC.

There are many counts of this clonotype. The J gene is TRBJ1-1, the V gene TRBV13; D might be TRBD1 (5 bases). The germline CDR1 and CDR2 sequences are PRHDT and FYEKMQ (reference sequence). The CDR3 loop spans 14 amino acids. The V gene lost 5 bases and the J gene lost 4 bases, with 14 bases spanning the gap. CDR3: CASSPGGLRTEAFF. In DNA, the CDR3 is TGTGCCAGCAGCCCGGGGGGGTTACGCACTGAAGCTTTCTTT.

This clonotype was seen only a few times. This rearrangement joins TRBV10-3 to TRBJ2-7, with no clear D. Germline lookup yields CDR1 ENHRY and CDR2 SYGVKD. This CDR3 region has 14 residues. With 0 bases removed from V and 6 bases from J, the gap between germline ends came to 12 bases. The DNA for the CDR3 is TGTGCCATCAGTGAGTCGAAGGCTGGTGGCGAGCAGTACTTC. Translating gives CAISESKAGGEQYF.